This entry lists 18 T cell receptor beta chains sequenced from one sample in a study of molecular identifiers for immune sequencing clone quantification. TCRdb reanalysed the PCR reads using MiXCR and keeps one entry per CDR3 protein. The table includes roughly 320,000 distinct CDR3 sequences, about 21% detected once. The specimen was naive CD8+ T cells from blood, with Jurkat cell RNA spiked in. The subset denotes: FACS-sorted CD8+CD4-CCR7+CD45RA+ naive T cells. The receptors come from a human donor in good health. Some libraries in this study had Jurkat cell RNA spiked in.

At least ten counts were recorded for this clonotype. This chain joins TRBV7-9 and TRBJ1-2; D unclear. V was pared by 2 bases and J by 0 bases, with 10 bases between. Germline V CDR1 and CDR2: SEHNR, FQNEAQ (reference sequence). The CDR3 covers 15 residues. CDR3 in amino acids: CASSLPQEPNYGYTF. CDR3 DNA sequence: TGTGCCAGCAGCTTACCACAAGAGCCTAACTATGGCTACACCTTC. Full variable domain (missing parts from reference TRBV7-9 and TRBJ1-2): DTGVSQNPRHKITKRGQNVTFRCDPISEHNRLYWYRQTLGQGPEFLTYFQNEAQLEKSRLLSDRFSAERPKGSFSTLEIQRTEQGDSAMYLCASSLPQEPNYGYTFGSGTRLTVV.

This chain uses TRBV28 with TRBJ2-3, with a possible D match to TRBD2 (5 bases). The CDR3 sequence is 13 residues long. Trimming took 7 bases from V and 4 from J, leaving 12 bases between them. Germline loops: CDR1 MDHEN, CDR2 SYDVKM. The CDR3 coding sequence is TGTGCCAGCATTGTGGAGGACTCAGATACGCAGTATTTT. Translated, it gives CASIVEDSDTQYF.

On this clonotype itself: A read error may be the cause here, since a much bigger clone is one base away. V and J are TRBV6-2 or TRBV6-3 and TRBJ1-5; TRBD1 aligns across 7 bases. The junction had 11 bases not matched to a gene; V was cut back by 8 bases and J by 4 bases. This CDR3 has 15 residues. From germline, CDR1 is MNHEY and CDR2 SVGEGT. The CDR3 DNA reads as TGTGCCAGCGGTCCGACAGGGTTGGGAAATCAGCCCCAGCATTTT. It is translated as CASGPTGLGNQPQHF.

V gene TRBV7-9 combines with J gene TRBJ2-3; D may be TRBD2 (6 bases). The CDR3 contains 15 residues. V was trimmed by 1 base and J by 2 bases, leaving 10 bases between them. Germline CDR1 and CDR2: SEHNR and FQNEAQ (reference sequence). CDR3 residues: CASSLEGGVTDTQYF. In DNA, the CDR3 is TGTGCCAGCAGCTTAGAGGGCGGGGTCACAGATACGCAGTATTTT.

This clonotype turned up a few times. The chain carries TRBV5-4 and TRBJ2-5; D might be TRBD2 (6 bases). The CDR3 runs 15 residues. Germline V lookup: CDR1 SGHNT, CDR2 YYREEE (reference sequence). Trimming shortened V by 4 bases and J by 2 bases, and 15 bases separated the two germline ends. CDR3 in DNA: TGTGCCAGCAGCCAAGCTTCGGGGGTTCAAGAGACCCAGTACTTC. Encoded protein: CASSQASGVQETQYF. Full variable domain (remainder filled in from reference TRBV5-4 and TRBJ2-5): ETGVTQSPTHLIKTRGQQVTLRCSSQSGHNTVSWYQQALGQGPQFIFQYYREEENGRGNFPPRFSGLQFPNYSSELNVNALELDDSALYLCASSQASGVQETQYFGPGTRLLVL.

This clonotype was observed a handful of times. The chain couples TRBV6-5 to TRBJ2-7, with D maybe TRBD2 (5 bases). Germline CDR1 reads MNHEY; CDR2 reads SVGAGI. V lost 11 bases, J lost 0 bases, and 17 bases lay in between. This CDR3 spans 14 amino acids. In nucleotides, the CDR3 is TGTGCCCCCCCCCCAGCGGAAAGCTCCTACGAGCAGTACTTC. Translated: CAPPPAESSYEQYF.

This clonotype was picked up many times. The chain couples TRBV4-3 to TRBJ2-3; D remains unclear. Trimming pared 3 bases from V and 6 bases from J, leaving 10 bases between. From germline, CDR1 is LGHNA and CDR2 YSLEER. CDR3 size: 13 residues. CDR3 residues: CASSHWESDTQYF. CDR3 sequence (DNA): TGCGCCAGCAGCCACTGGGAATCGGATACGCAGTATTTT.

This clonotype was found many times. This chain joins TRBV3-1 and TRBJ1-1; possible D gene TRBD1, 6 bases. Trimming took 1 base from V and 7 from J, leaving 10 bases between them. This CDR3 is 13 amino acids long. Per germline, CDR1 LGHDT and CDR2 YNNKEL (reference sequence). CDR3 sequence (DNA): TGTGCCAGCAGCCAAGGGACAGTCGATGAAGCTTTCTTT. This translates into CASSQGTVDEAFF.

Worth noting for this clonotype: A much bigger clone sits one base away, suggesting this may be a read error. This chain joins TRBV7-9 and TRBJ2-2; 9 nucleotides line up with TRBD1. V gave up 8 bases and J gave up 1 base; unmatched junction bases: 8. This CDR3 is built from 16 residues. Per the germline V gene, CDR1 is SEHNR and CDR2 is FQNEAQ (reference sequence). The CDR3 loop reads CASGSVGQGNTGELFF. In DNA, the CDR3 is TGTGCCAGCGGCTCGGTGGGACAGGGGAACACCGGGGAGCTGTTTTTT.

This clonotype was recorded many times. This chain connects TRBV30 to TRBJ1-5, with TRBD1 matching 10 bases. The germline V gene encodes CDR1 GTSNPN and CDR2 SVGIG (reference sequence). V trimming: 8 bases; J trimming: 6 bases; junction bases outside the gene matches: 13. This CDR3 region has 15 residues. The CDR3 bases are TGTGCCCGCCCCGGCCGACAGGGGGCTGGTCAGCCCCAGCATTTT. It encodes CARPGRQGAGQPQHF.

Here the CDR3 DNA reads TGTGCCAGCAGTAGACAGGGACTCCCCGGGGAGACCCAGTACTTC. The encoded protein is CASSRQGLPGETQYF. The chain joins TRBV12-3 or TRBV12-4 to TRBJ2-5, with D perhaps TRBD1 (7 bases). The germline V and J ends were trimmed by 5 bases and 5 bases, with 18 bases remaining between them. This CDR3 contains 15 residues.

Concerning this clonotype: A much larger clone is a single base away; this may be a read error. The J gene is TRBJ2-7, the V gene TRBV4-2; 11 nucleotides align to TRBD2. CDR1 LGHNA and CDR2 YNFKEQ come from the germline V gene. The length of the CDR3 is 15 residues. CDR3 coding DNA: TGTGCCAGCAACCAAGAGGGACTAGCGGATTACGAGCAGTACTTC. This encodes CASNQEGLADYEQYF.

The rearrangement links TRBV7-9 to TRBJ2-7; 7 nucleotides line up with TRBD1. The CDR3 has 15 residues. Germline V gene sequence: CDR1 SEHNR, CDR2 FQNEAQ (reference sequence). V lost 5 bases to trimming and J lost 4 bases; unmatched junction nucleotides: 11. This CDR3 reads CASSTTTGIRYEQYF. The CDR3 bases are TGTGCCAGCAGCACCACGACAGGGATACGGTACGAGCAGTACTTC.

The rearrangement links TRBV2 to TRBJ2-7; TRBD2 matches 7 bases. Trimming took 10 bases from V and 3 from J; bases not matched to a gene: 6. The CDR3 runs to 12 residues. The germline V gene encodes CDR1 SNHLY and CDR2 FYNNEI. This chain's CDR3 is CATREGYYEQYF. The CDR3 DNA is TGTGCCACCAGGGAGGGATACTACGAGCAGTACTTC.

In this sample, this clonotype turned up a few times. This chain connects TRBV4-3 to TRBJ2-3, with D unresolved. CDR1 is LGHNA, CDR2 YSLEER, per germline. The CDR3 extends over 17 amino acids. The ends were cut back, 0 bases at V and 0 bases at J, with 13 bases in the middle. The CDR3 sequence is CASSQDRQDSSTDTQYF. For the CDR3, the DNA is TGCGCCAGCAGCCAAGACCGTCAAGACTCTAGCACAGATACGCAGTATTTT.

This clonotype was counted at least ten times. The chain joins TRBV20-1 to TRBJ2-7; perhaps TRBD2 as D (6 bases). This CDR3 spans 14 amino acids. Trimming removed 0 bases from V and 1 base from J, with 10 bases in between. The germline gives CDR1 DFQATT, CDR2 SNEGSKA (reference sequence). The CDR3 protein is CSARDQEGSYEQYF. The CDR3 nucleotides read TGCAGTGCTAGAGATCAGGAGGGTTCCTACGAGCAGTACTTC.

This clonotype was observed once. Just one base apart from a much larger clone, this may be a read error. Here the CDR3 reads CASSHNPTNDEQFF. In nucleotides, the CDR3 is TGCGCCAGCAGTCATAACCCGACTAACGATGAGCAGTTCTTC. This chain connects TRBV23-1 to TRBJ2-1; a weak D match, TRBD2 (5 bases). TRBV23-1 is treated as an ORF (open reading frame) with a function not yet certain. Trimming removed 3 bases at V and 8 bases at J, with 14 bases between. The CDR3 runs to 14 residues.

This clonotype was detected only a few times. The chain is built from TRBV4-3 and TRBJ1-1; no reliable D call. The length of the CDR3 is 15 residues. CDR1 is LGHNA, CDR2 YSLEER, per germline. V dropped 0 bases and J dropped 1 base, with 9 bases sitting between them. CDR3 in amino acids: CASSQDGTANTEAFF. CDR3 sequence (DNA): TGCGCCAGCAGCCAAGACGGCACAGCGAACACTGAAGCTTTCTTT.